Below, 23 T cell receptor beta chains from the same sample are listed, as sequenced in a study of blood T cell repertoires in COVID-19. The repertoire was sequenced with immunoSEQ multiplex PCR; TCRdb's copy has only in-frame clones and lacks some. The sample has some 200,000 clones, around 90% seen once. Sequencing was performed on peripheral blood. These receptor sequences come from a man aged 35 to 55 with active or convalescent COVID-19.

The chain uses TRBV24-1 and TRBJ1-5, with a possible D match to TRBD1 (6 bases). The CDR3 spans 14 residues. Germline assignment: CDR1 KGHDR and CDR2 SFDVKD. V gave up 6 bases and J gave up 3 bases, with 11 bases separating them. DNA of the CDR3: TGTGCCACCAGTTTACAGGGCCCCAATCAGCCCCAGCATTTT. Translation gives CATSLQGPNQPQHF.

The rearrangement joins TRBV4-1 to TRBJ1-3; maybe TRBD1 (6 bases). Germline-derived CDR1 and CDR2 are MGHRA and YSYEKL. Between the trimmed V and J ends, which lost 6 bases and 0 bases, there was a span of 12 bases. This CDR3 contains 15 residues. The DNA of the CDR3 is TGCGCCAGCAGTTTCGAGACAGGCTCTGGAAACACCATATATTTT. Its protein is CASSFETGSGNTIYF.

The chain links TRBV4-3 to TRBJ2-1; 8 positions match TRBD1. Germline values: CDR1 LGHNA, CDR2 YSLEER. The V and J ends lost 3 bases and 1 base, in that order; junction bases with no gene match: 2. The CDR3 runs to 15 residues. The CDR3 here is CASSHDRGSYNEQFF. The CDR3 DNA sequence: TGCGCCAGCAGCCATGACAGGGGATCCTACAATGAGCAGTTCTTC.

This clone was seen a handful of times. The chain couples TRBV6-2 or TRBV6-3 to TRBJ2-1; TRBD1 matches 7 bases. The CDR3 runs to 14 residues. Germline V gene data show CDR1 as MNHEY and CDR2 as SVGEGT. J was trimmed by 8 bases and V by 4 bases; bases with no gene match: 8. CDR3 protein: CASSSLRGRDEQFF. CDR3 sequence (DNA): TGTGCCAGCAGTTCCCTAAGGGGGCGAGATGAGCAGTTCTTC.

This clone was seen once. This chain links TRBV4-3 with TRBJ2-3; 7 positions match TRBD2. CDR1 LGHNA and CDR2 YSLEER come from the germline V gene. The trim removed 4 bases at V and 0 bases at J, leaving 4 bases unmatched. This CDR3 contains 15 residues. CDR3 DNA sequence: TGCGCCAGCAGCCGGAGCGGGGCTAGCACAGATACGCAGTATTTT. It is translated as CASSRSGASTDTQYF.

This clone appeared a single time. The chain combines TRBV21-1 with TRBJ1-6; the table calls TRBD1, which could not be checked here. TRBV21-1 is classified as a pseudogene. The CDR3 has 16 residues. The CDR3 region is CASSKVRQGVNSPLHF. DNA of the CDR3: TGTGCCAGCAGCAAAGTCCGACAGGGGGTTAATTCACCCCTCCACTTT.

V usage is TRBV30 and J usage is TRBJ2-1; TRBD1 matches 9 bases. With 2 bases clipped from V and 8 bases from J, the junction kept 7 bases outside the gene matches. The CDR3 covers 14 residues. The germline V gene encodes CDR1 GTSNPN and CDR2 SVGIG (reference sequence). The CDR3, as DNA: TGTGCCTGGAGTCAGACAGGGGGAGAGGATGAGCAGTTCTTC. This sequence encodes CAWSQTGGEDEQFF.

The chain combines TRBV3-1 (or the pseudogene TRBV3-2) with TRBJ1-2, with 7 bases aligning to TRBD1. V lost 10 bases, J lost 2 bases, and 4 bases stayed unmatched. CDR1 is LGHDT and CDR2 is YNNKEL in the germline V gene (reference sequence). The CDR3 runs to 12 residues. CDR3 region: CATKDRNYGYTF. The CDR3 nucleotides read TGTGCCACTAAGGACAGGAACTATGGCTACACCTTC.

This clone showed up just once. The V call is TRBV6-6, the J call TRBJ1-1, with D possibly matching TRBD1 (6 bases). The germline V gene has CDR1 MNHNY and CDR2 SVGAGI (reference sequence). Trimming took off 2 bases at V and 7 bases at J, with 11 bases between the two ends. This CDR3 is built from 13 residues. The CDR3 is CASSYIRTDEAFF. Written as DNA, the CDR3 is TGTGCCAGCAGTTACATAAGGACAGATGAAGCTTTCTTT.

This chain connects TRBV5-1 to TRBJ1-1; 7 positions agree with TRBD1. CDR1 is SGHRS and CDR2 is YFSETQ in the germline V gene. Losses at the gene ends were 4 bases for V and 11 bases for J; bases not matched to a gene: 11. The CDR3 extends over 13 amino acids. CDR3 sequence (DNA): TGCGCCAGCAGCCAACGACAGGGTATAGGCGCTTTCTTT. This translates into CASSQRQGIGAFF.

The rearrangement joins TRBV6-4 to TRBJ1-1, with D tentatively TRBD1 (6 bases). There are 14 residues in the CDR3. The germline V and J ends were trimmed by 0 bases and 6 bases, with 11 bases remaining between them. The germline V gene encodes CDR1 MRHNA and CDR2 SNTAGT. The CDR3, as DNA: TGTGCCAGCAGTGACTCGGGCAGGGGTGCTGAAGCTTTCTTT. It is translated as CASSDSGRGAEAFF.

The CDR3 loop reads CASSENRVLREKLFF. The CDR3 DNA is TGTGCCAGCAGTGAGAACAGGGTCCTGAGGGAAAAACTGTTTTTT. The chain couples TRBV6-1 to TRBJ1-4; a possible D gene is TRBD1 (6 bases). Germline CDR1 reads MNHNS; CDR2 reads SASEGT. The CDR3 contains 15 residues. The germline V and J ends were trimmed by 3 bases and 8 bases, with 16 bases remaining between them.

This chain joins TRBV10-1 and TRBJ2-1, with D perhaps TRBD1 (6 bases). CDR3 length: 15 residues. Germline V gives CDR1 WNHNN, CDR2 SYGVQD (reference sequence). Trimming pared 0 bases from V and 1 base from J, leaving 7 bases between. CDR3 nucleotide sequence: TGCGCCAGCAGTGAGTCAGGACAGTCCTACAATGAGCAGTTCTTC. Translation: CASSESGQSYNEQFF.

V and J are TRBV15 and TRBJ1-2; a possible D gene is TRBD1 (6 bases). V was trimmed by 3 bases and J by 1 base, leaving 15 bases between them. The CDR3 sequence is 16 residues long. CDR1 is LNHNV and CDR2 is YYDKDF in the germline V gene (reference sequence). This CDR3 is CATSSQGQIVNYGYTF. CDR3 DNA: TGTGCCACCAGCAGCCAGGGGCAGATTGTTAACTATGGCTACACCTTC.

This clone was found once. The rearrangement links TRBV28 to TRBJ2-7; 7 nucleotides match TRBD1. This CDR3 has 14 residues. The germline V gene has CDR1 MDHEN and CDR2 SYDVKM. V dropped 5 bases and J dropped 5; count of bases not matched to a gene: 9. The DNA of the CDR3 is TGTGCCAGCAGTCTAGGGGGCAGGGGAGACGAGCAGTACTTC. Translation: CASSLGGRGDEQYF.

The rearrangement uses TRBV4-1 and TRBJ1-3; D gene ambiguous. CDR3 length: 15 amino acids. V dropped 0 bases and J dropped 3 bases, with 9 bases sitting between them. Germline CDR1 and CDR2: MGHRA and YSYEKL. The CDR3 protein is CASSQEAGDGNTIYF. CDR3 nucleotide sequence: TGCGCCAGCAGCCAAGAGGCCGGGGATGGAAACACCATATATTTT.

The rearrangement joins TRBV12-3 or TRBV12-4 to TRBJ1-4; the D is unclear. CDR3 size: 13 residues. Trimming pared 3 bases from V and 5 bases from J, leaving 7 bases between. The CDR3 sequence is CASSFRRNEKLFF. The CDR3 region has the DNA TGTGCCAGCAGTTTCAGAAGAAATGAAAAACTGTTTTTT.

The chain joins TRBV11-2 to TRBJ1-4, with D hard to call. The V end was cut by 1 base, the J end by 2 bases, with 11 bases between. This CDR3 has 16 residues. Per germline, CDR1 SGHAT and CDR2 FQNNGV. The CDR3 reads CASSLGFGGTNEKLFF. The DNA of the CDR3 is TGTGCCAGCAGCTTAGGTTTCGGCGGTACTAATGAAAAACTGTTTTTT.

V and J are TRBV19 and TRBJ1-5, with 9 positions matching TRBD1. CDR3 length equals 14 residues. The V gene's germline CDR1 is LNHDA and CDR2 SQIVND (reference sequence). Trimming cost V 4 bases and J 7 bases; bases outside gene matches: 5. In DNA, the CDR3 is TGTGCCAGTAGTACTACAGGGGGCGTGCAGCCCCAGCATTTT. The encoded protein is CASSTTGGVQPQHF.

V usage is TRBV7-3 and J usage is TRBJ1-6, with D possibly matching TRBD1 (5 bases). The CDR3 is 13 residues long. The V end was cut by 2 bases, the J end by 10 bases, with 9 bases between. CDR1 and CDR2 (germline): SGHTA, FQGTGA. This CDR3 reads CASSLAGGSPLHF. The CDR3 DNA sequence: TGTGCCAGCAGCTTAGCGGGGGGGTCACCCCTCCACTTT.

This rearrangement joins TRBV18 to TRBJ1-1, with D possibly TRBD1 on 6 matching bases. The CDR3 length is 15 residues. With 0 bases removed from V and 5 bases from J, the gap between germline ends came to 13 bases. The germline V gene encodes CDR1 KGHSH and CDR2 LQKENI. The CDR3 region has the DNA TGTGCCAGCTCACCACCGGGGCTAGGGGGTACTGAAGCTTTCTTT. It is translated as CASSPPGLGGTEAFF.

The chain combines TRBV14 with TRBJ2-4; 11 bases are a match to TRBD1. This CDR3 comprises 14 residues. J gave up 8 bases and V 4 bases, and 4 bases lay outside the gene matches. Germline V gives CDR1 SGHDN, CDR2 FVKESK. The CDR3 nucleotides are TGTGCCAGCAGCCGTGGGACAGGGGGTCACATTCAGTACTTC. Translation: CASSRGTGGHIQYF.

As for this clone: The sample contains more than one DNA sequence encoding this CDR3. The rearrangement links TRBV2 to TRBJ2-7; D is possibly TRBD1 (6 bases). The CDR3 is made up of 12 amino acids. Trimming left V 6 bases short and J 1 base short, with 7 bases between. CDR1 is SNHLY, CDR2 FYNNEI, per germline. DNA of the CDR3: TGTGCCAGCAGACAGGGATCCTACGAGCAGTACTTC. Amino acid sequence: CASRQGSYEQYF.